The rows below give T cell receptor beta chains drawn from one sample of a study of beta chain features in type 1 diabetes. Some clones are missing from TCRdb's copy, which holds only in-frame ones; the method was immunoSEQ multiplex PCR. This table holds some 900,000 clones, about 17% found once. The sample comprised naive CD4+ T cells from blood. Receptors were obtained from a woman between 18 and 29 years old in good health. Each CDR3 is given with its conserved first and last residue. Each record gives: V gene, D gene, clone size, J gene, CDR3 protein, CDR3 DNA. The D gene is left open where the match is weak. The size field is filled for only some rows; it gives once, few, many or a size class.

>TRBV28|TRBD2|.|TRBJ2-7
CASSLSSGRSYEQYF
TGTGCCAGCAGTTTATCTAGCGGGAGGTCCTACGAGCAGTACTTC
>TRBV28|.|few|TRBJ2-2
CASRTQGSTGELFF
TGTGCCAGCAGGACACAGGGTTCCACCGGGGAGCTGTTTTTT
>TRBV6-6|TRBD1|few|TRBJ2-1
CASRDSSYNEQFF
TGTGCCAGCCGGGACAGCTCCTACAATGAGCAGTTCTTC
>TRBV5-1|.|few|TRBJ2-3
CASSFNPGTDTQYF
TGCGCCAGCAGCTTCAATCCCGGCACAGATACGCAGTATTTT
>TRBV11-1|.|few|TRBJ2-7
CASSFGVGGSTYEQYF
TGTGCCAGCAGCTTCGGAGTCGGCGGGTCTACGTACGAGCAGTACTTC
>TRBV9|.|.|TRBJ2-2
CASSVGSPLEGGELFF
TGTGCCAGCAGCGTAGGCTCCCCTCTAGAAGGCGGGGAGCTGTTTTTT
>TRBV19|TRBD1|few|TRBJ1-5
CASSMVRGLNNQPQHF
TGTGCCAGTAGTATGGTCAGGGGGCTGAACAATCAGCCCCAGCATTTT
>TRBV7-2|TRBD2|.|TRBJ2-2
CASSPRGTSGRAGELFF
TGTGCCAGCAGCCCCCGGGGGACTAGCGGGAGGGCCGGGGAGCTGTTTTTT
>TRBV6-5|TRBD1|few|TRBJ1-4
CASSPWTGYEKLFF
TGTGCCAGCAGTCCCTGGACAGGTTACGAAAAACTGTTTTTT
>TRBV28|TRBD1|few|TRBJ1-5
CASSSGQGDQPQHF
TGTGCCAGCAGTTCCGGACAGGGCGATCAGCCCCAGCATTTT
>TRBV2|.|.|TRBJ1-2
CASSGFGGCTF
TGTGCCAGCAGTGGGTTCGGGGGATGCACCTTC
>TRBV18|.|few|TRBJ2-5
CASSPRSGAQETQYF
TGTGCCAGCTCACCACGGTCCGGGGCGCAAGAGACCCAGTACTTC
>TRBV10-3|TRBD2|few|TRBJ2-1
CAISSGLTPYNEQFF
TGTGCCATCAGCTCGGGACTAACACCCTACAATGAGCAGTTCTTC
>TRBV7-2|.|.|TRBJ1-1
CASSLGVQDTEAFF
TGTGCCAGCAGCTTAGGCGTCCAGGACACTGAAGCTTTCTTT
>TRBV28|.|.|TRBJ1-5
CASSPYNQPQHF
TGTGCCAGCAGCCCATACAATCAGCCCCAGCATTTT
>TRBV28|TRBD2|.|TRBJ2-7
CASSSITSGSTLGEQYF
TGTGCCAGTTCATCCATTACTAGCGGCAGTACCCTGGGCGAGCAGTACTTC
>TRBV23-1|.|few|TRBJ2-5
CASSQSNSQETQYF
TGCGCCAGCAGTCAATCGAACAGTCAAGAGACCCAGTACTTC
>TRBV6-5|.|few|TRBJ1-1
CASSYGSGTLNTEAFF
TGTGCCAGCAGTTACGGTAGTGGGACACTGAACACTGAAGCTTTCTTT
>TRBV19|TRBD2|.|TRBJ2-5
CASSIAGLAGKETQYF
TGTGCCAGTAGTATAGCCGGACTAGCGGGGAAAGAGACCCAGTACTTC
>TRBV7-8|.|.|TRBJ1-5
CASSLAQTANSNQPQHF
TGTGCCAGCAGCTTAGCCCAGACAGCGAATAGCAATCAGCCCCAGCATTTT
>TRBV7-9|.|.|TRBJ2-3
CASRRTGWVGTDTQYF
TGTGCCAGCAGACGTACAGGGTGGGTAGGCACAGATACGCAGTATTTT
>TRBV18|.|few|TRBJ2-1
CASSPNYISYNEQFF
TGTGCCAGCTCACCAAACTATATCTCCTACAATGAGCAGTTCTTC
>TRBV14|TRBD2|.|TRBJ2-7
CASSQGLGQQYF
TGTGCCAGCAGCCAGGGACTAGGCCAGCAGTACTTC
>TRBV4-3|.|.|TRBJ2-2
CASSQDVRGGATGELFF
TGCGCCAGCAGCCAAGACGTCAGAGGGGGGGCCACCGGGGAGCTGTTTTTT
>TRBV28|.|few|TRBJ2-2
CASSLYHAGELFF
TGTGCCAGCAGTTTATACCATGCCGGGGAGCTGTTTTTT
>TRBV4-3|.|.|TRBJ2-4
CASSQDIQALAKNIQYF
TGCGCCAGCAGCCAAGATATCCAGGCCCTAGCCAAAAACATTCAGTACTTC
>TRBV4-3|.|.|TRBJ1-2
CASSQEGLYGYTF
TGCGCCAGCAGCCAAGAAGGACTCTATGGCTACACCTTC
>TRBV5-1|TRBD1|.|TRBJ2-1
CASSSAPGQVYNEQFF
TGCGCCAGCAGCTCGGCCCCGGGACAGGTCTACAATGAGCAGTTCTTC
>TRBV18|.|.|TRBJ2-3
CASSQAPGDTQYF
TGTGCCAGCTCCCAAGCGCCGGGGGATACGCAGTATTTT
>TRBV7-2|.|.|TRBJ2-2
CASSLESVTGELFF
TGTGCCAGCAGCTTAGAATCAGTAACCGGGGAGCTGTTTTTT
>TRBV5-1|TRBD2|.|TRBJ2-7
CASSSRMVGEGEQYF
TGCGCCAGCAGCTCTCGAATGGTAGGGGAGGGCGAGCAGTACTTC
>TRBV4-3|.|few|TRBJ1-2
CASSQDHGNYGYTF
TGCGCCAGCAGCCAAGATCATGGGAACTATGGCTACACCTTC
>TRBV7-2|.|few|TRBJ1-1
CASSLFPSMNTEAFF
TGTGCCAGCAGCTTATTTCCAAGCATGAACACTGAAGCTTTCTTT
>TRBV5-1|.|.|TRBJ2-7
CASSWDRSYEQYF
TGCGCCAGCAGCTGGGACCGATCCTACGAGCAGTACTTC
>TRBV6-5|.|.|TRBJ1-2
CASRYTDGYTF
TGTGCCAGCAGGTACACGGATGGCTACACCTTC
>TRBV7-9|.|.|TRBJ2-1
CASSLGHNEQFF
TGTGCCAGCAGCTTAGGGCACAATGAGCAGTTCTTC
>TRBV14|.|.|TRBJ1-1
CASSRGLNTEAFF
TGTGCCAGCAGCCGTGGACTGAACACTGAAGCTTTCTTT
>TRBV7-2|.|.|TRBJ2-1
CASSTVGGEQFF
TGTGCCAGCAGCACCGTTGGCGGTGAGCAGTTCTTC
>TRBV7-2|TRBD1|.|TRBJ1-1
CASSRGDREVAEAFF
TGTGCCAGCAGCCGCGGGGACAGGGAGGTGGCTGAAGCTTTCTTT
>TRBV9|TRBD2|.|TRBJ2-3
CASSTGTSFADTQYF
TGTGCCAGCAGTACCGGGACTAGCTTCGCAGATACGCAGTATTTT
>TRBV6-4|.|.|TRBJ2-3
CASSGGRPGDTQYF
TGTGCCAGCAGTGGTGGCCGCCCGGGAGATACGCAGTATTTT
>TRBV5-1|TRBD2|.|TRBJ2-5
CASSLEREGETQYF
TGCGCCAGCAGCCTAGAGCGGGAGGGGGAGACCCAGTACTTC
>TRBV10-3|TRBD2|.|TRBJ2-1
CAISLSGRAVSEQFF
TGTGCCATCAGTCTTAGCGGGAGGGCCGTAAGTGAGCAGTTCTTC
>TRBV5-1|.|few|TRBJ2-5
CASSFGGEETQYF
TGCGCCAGCAGCTTCGGCGGGGAAGAGACCCAGTACTTC
>TRBV6-6|.|few|TRBJ1-1
CASSGQGMNTEAFF
TGTGCCAGCAGTGGCCAGGGGATGAACACTGAAGCTTTCTTT
>TRBV10-3|TRBD2|few|TRBJ2-4
CAISESSGSGAKNIQYF
TGTGCCATCAGTGAGTCGAGCGGGAGCGGAGCCAAAAACATTCAGTACTTC
>TRBV19|.|few|TRBJ2-1
CASSFRTTISGEQFF
TGTGCCAGTAGTTTCAGGACGACAATAAGTGGTGAGCAGTTCTTC
>TRBV29-1|.|few|TRBJ2-3
CSVKQQGTDTQYF
TGCAGCGTTAAACAACAGGGCACAGATACGCAGTATTTT
>TRBV18|.|few|TRBJ1-1
CASSPLRASMNTEAFF
TGTGCCAGCTCACCACTGCGGGCTTCCATGAACACTGAAGCTTTCTTT
>TRBV6-6|.|.|TRBJ1-4
CASLVAGGEKLFF
TGTGCCAGCCTCGTGGCGGGGGGTGAAAAACTGTTTTTT
>TRBV18|.|.|TRBJ2-6
CASSPGGANVLTF
TGTGCCAGCTCACCTGGTGGGGCCAACGTCCTGACTTTC
>TRBV7-3|.|few|TRBJ2-3
CASSPGLDTDTQYF
TGTGCCAGCAGCCCCGGGCTCGACACAGATACGCAGTATTTT
>TRBV7-2|.|.|TRBJ2-5
CASSFQDQETQYF
TGTGCCAGCAGCTTTCAAGACCAAGAGACCCAGTACTTC
>TRBV4-1|.|.|TRBJ2-2
CASSQVLASSTGELFF
TGCGCCAGCAGCCAAGTTTTGGCGTCGAGCACCGGGGAGCTGTTTTTT